Listed here are 16 T cell receptor beta chains from one sample, sequenced in a study of shared clonotypes between healthy human individuals. The protocol was immunoSEQ multiplex PCR, while the TCRdb copy is restricted to in-frame clones and leaves out a portion. The sample contains 1 million to 1.2 million clones, about 80% of which appear only once. The material sequenced was memory CD4+ T cells from PBMCs. As to subset: CD45RA-negative fraction. Receptors were obtained from a man aged 18 to 35 in good health. Some clones in this sample may be carry-over from other donors' samples.

In the case of this clone: Relative to the germline gene, one junction end is altered; a read error may explain this. Other DNA variants within this sample encode the same CDR3. The chain is built from TRBV7-2 and TRBJ2-5; TRBD2 is a possible D gene (6 bases). The CDR3 has 14 amino acids. Germline loops: CDR1 SGHTA, CDR2 FQGNSA. The CDR3, as DNA: TGTGCCAGTAGCTTGGGGGACTTTAGGGAGACCCAGTACTTC. This gives the protein CASSLGDFRETQYF.

The table lists this clone with a count of one. An end of the junction differs from the germline gene, which may be a read error. V is TRBV15 and J is TRBJ1-3, with a weak D call TRBD1 (5 bases). CDR3 length: 13 amino acids. Germline V gives CDR1 LNHNV, CDR2 YYDKDF (reference sequence). CDR3 loop: CATREGTENTIYF. DNA of the CDR3: TGTGCAACCAGAGAGGGGACGGAAAACACCATATATTTT.

The chain couples TRBV29-1 to TRBJ1-1; no clear D. The CDR3 covers 14 residues. Germline lookup yields CDR1 SQVTM and CDR2 ANQGSEA. V was cut by 7 bases and J by 7 bases, with 22 bases left in between. The CDR3 reads CSALRPARPREAFF. For the CDR3, the DNA is TGCAGCGCCCTCCGCCCGGCCAGACCCCGTGAAGCTTTCTTT. The full variable domain, its missing parts supplied by reference TRBV29-1 and TRBJ1-1, is SAVISQKPSRDICQRGTSLTIQCQVDSQVTMMFWYRQQPGQSLTLIATANQGSEATYESGFVIDKFPISRPNLTFSTLTVSNMSPEDSSIYLCSALRPARPREAFFGQGTRLTVV.

The chain couples TRBV7-2 to TRBJ2-5, with D possibly matching TRBD2 (5 bases). Trimming pared 6 bases from V and 5 bases from J, leaving 7 bases between. CDR3 length: 11 residues. Germline V lookup: CDR1 SGHTA, CDR2 FQGNSA. In DNA, the CDR3 is TGTGCCAGCAGACGAGGGGAGACCCAGTACTTC. This gives the protein CASRRGETQYF.

V is TRBV10-1 and J is TRBJ2-3, with 7 bases that match TRBD2. CDR3 length equals 15 residues. V lost 3 bases to trimming and J lost 6 bases; unmatched junction nucleotides: 9. Germline CDR1 reads WNHNN; CDR2 reads SYGVQD (reference sequence). Here the CDR3 DNA reads TGCGCCAGCAGTGACACAGCGGGACTTTCCGATACGCAGTATTTT. As protein: CASSDTAGLSDTQYF.

V and J are TRBV11-3 and TRBJ2-7, with D possibly being TRBD1 or TRBD2 (5 bases each). V was pared by 4 bases and J by 7 bases, with 14 bases between. Germline CDR1 and CDR2: SGHNT and YENEEA. This CDR3 region has 13 residues. CDR3 residues: CASSSNVGAEQYF. CDR3 in DNA: TGTGCCAGCAGCTCAAACGTCGGGGCTGAGCAGTACTTC.

V gene TRBV2 combines with J gene TRBJ2-1; 13 bases agree with TRBD2. The CDR3 contains 13 residues. CDR1 SNHLY and CDR2 FYNNEI come from the germline V gene. Losses at the gene ends were 5 bases for V and 14 bases for J; bases not matched to a gene: 6. CDR3 in DNA: TGTGCCAGCAGTCGATATACTAGCGGGGGGGAGTTCTTC. Protein: CASSRYTSGGEFF.

This chain joins TRBV5-4 and TRBJ2-1; D unresolved. There are 16 residues in the CDR3. V lost 3 bases and J 2 bases, leaving 15 bases between the germline ends. Germline assignment: CDR1 SGHNT and CDR2 YYREEE (reference sequence). The CDR3, as DNA: TGTGCCAGCAGCTCCCAGACGTCCTCAACCTACAATGAGCAGTTCTTC. It is translated as CASSSQTSSTYNEQFF.

This chain links TRBV6-6 with TRBJ2-1; possible D gene TRBD1, 5 bases. The CDR3 extends over 15 amino acids. CDR1 and CDR2 (germline): MNHNY, SVGAGI (reference sequence). Trimming cost V 6 bases and J 0 bases, with 12 bases left between them. CDR3: CASRPQASSYNEQFF. The CDR3 DNA is TGTGCCAGCAGACCACAGGCGAGCTCCTACAATGAGCAGTTCTTC.

The rearrangement joins TRBV6-6 to TRBJ1-1, with D perhaps matching TRBD1 (5 bases). This CDR3 contains 13 residues. Trimming removed 6 bases from V and 4 bases from J, with 12 bases in between. CDR1 is MNHNY and CDR2 is SVGAGI in the germline V gene (reference sequence). The CDR3 sequence is CASRVGTSTEAFF. CDR3 in DNA: TGTGCCAGCAGGGTAGGGACTTCCACTGAAGCTTTCTTT.

This chain links TRBV19 with TRBJ2-7, with 12 bases matching TRBD2. The CDR3 is 15 residues long. V shed 3 bases, J shed 4 bases, and the junction held 4 bases outside the gene matches. The germline V gene encodes CDR1 LNHDA and CDR2 SQIVND (reference sequence). The CDR3 region has the DNA TGTGCCAGTAGTATCTCCGGACTAGCGGGGTACGAGCAGTACTTC. It codes for CASSISGLAGYEQYF.

The V call is TRBV7-8, the J call TRBJ2-7; 8 bases fit TRBD1. Germline-derived CDR1 and CDR2 are SGHVS and FQNEAQ. The V gene end was trimmed by 3 bases and the J gene end by 6 bases; junction bases not matched to a gene: 22. This CDR3 contains 19 residues. The CDR3 region is CASSFSLARGRLRAAEQYF. The CDR3 coding sequence is TGTGCCAGCAGCTTCTCGCTCGCCAGGGGGCGTCTAAGGGCGGCCGAGCAGTACTTC.

The V call is TRBV5-5, the J call TRBJ1-2; 9 nucleotides align to TRBD1. This CDR3 spans 16 amino acids. The germline V gene has CDR1 SGHKS and CDR2 YYEKEE (reference sequence). J was trimmed by 0 bases and V by 1 base; bases with no gene match: 4. The CDR3 spells CASSLRTGATNYGYTF. The DNA for the CDR3 is TGTGCCAGCAGCTTGAGGACAGGGGCCACTAACTATGGCTACACCTTC.

The rearrangement uses TRBV14 and TRBJ1-1, with no clear D. V lost 4 bases and J lost 11, with 17 bases in between. The germline gives CDR1 SGHDN, CDR2 FVKESK. The CDR3 is made up of 13 amino acids. The CDR3 DNA sequence: TGTGCCAGCAGCCCTGAAGCAGGAGCGGGGGCTTTCTTT. Its translation is CASSPEAGAGAFF.

The V gene is TRBV20-1, the J gene TRBJ2-2; D is possibly TRBD1 (6 bases). CDR3 length: 11 amino acids. The V gene's germline CDR1 is DFQATT and CDR2 SNEGSKA (reference sequence). The CDR3 region has the DNA TGCAGGGCAGGGGCCGCCGGGGAGCTGTTTTTT. Amino acid sequence: CRAGAAGELFF.

This chain links TRBV5-3 with TRBJ1-2, with D unclear. TRBV5-3 is classed as an ORF, of uncertain function. The V and J ends lost 0 bases and 8 bases respectively, with 20 bases between them. This CDR3 is 16 amino acids long. CDR3 loop: CARSLGGLWGVGGYTF. The DNA of the CDR3 is TGTGCCAGAAGCTTGGGTGGGCTGTGGGGTGTTGGCGGCTACACCTTC.